The entry that follows covers one T cell receptor (beta chain) sequence. Here immunoSEQ multiplex PCR was the method, and the copy in TCRdb shows in-frame clones only, minus some. The data contain roughly 70,000 clones, about 94% of them singletons. This entry is derived from a study of technical replicates of blood from a handful of donors. Trimming removed 1 base from V and 0 bases from J, with 12 bases in between. Germline V gene sequence: CDR1 SGHAT, CDR2 FQNNGV. This CDR3 has 16 amino acids. The rearrangement links TRBV11-2 to TRBJ1-1; D might be TRBD1 (6 bases). The sequenced material came from T cells isolated from PBMCs. The source of this sequence is a human donor in good health. CDR3 residues: CASSLAGGGMNTEAFF. As DNA, the CDR3 is TGTGCCAGCAGCTTAGCTGGGGGCGGAATGAACACTGAAGCTTTCTTT.